Listed here is a single T cell receptor (beta chain). The target of this receptor is not known. Base-call qualities are not available, and no considerably larger clone is one nucleotide away. The data stem from a study of blood T cell repertoires in COVID-19 (dated by TCRdb to 2019 to 2021). General notes on the study: Samples covering the acute and convalescent phases of COVID-19 were provided by collaborators in the United States, Italy and Spain. The prospective study material was composed of cDNA or gDNA derived from T cells, B-cell-depleted T cells, or PBMCs. Deeply sampled blood TCRbeta repertoires from subjects exposed to, actively infected with, or recovered from COVID-19 were included in the dataset. The repertoires were released in a freely available public database meant as a resource for research on the immune response to SARS-CoV-2. Samples were obtained from the ongoing ImmuneRACE study (first 160 participants) and from roughly 1,300 subjects provided by 6 global collaborators. A de-identified subject ID, COVID-19 status, age in years and sex were almost always included in the sample metadata. Where available, HLA class I and class II types were obtained from metadata supplied by the sample provider rather than from assay-based typing. What the research found in general, with its limitations: The quantity of clinical and demographic metadata differed by source and by participant and was supplied without curation.

Collaborating institutions collected whole blood in K2EDTA tubes following their own protocols. Collaborator samples were shipped for TCRbeta analysis as frozen whole blood, isolated PBMCs, or DNA extracted from either sample type. Taken from cysteine to phenylalanine, the CDR3 has 17 residues. The retained sequence is limited to the CDR3, 51 bases, with the frame set at the first base. The junction shows trimming of 3 bases on V and 2 bases on J, and the gene matches do not reach 10 bases of it. In the germline V gene, CDR1 corresponds to KGHSH and CDR2 to LQKENI. TCRbeta CDR3 regions were amplified from genomic DNA by means of the immunoSEQ Assay, a bias-controlled multiplex PCR. Turning to the authors' computational methods: The number of nucleated cells in each sample was estimated from the amplification of reference gene primers within the assay. To quantify the absolute abundance of each unique TCRbeta CDR3 rearrangement, sequence reads were collapsed and filtered. For each sample, productive Simpson clonality was calculated as the square root of Simpson's diversity index over productive rearrangements. Not all clones reach the TCRdb copy of this immuneACCESS table, which keeps in-frame sequences only. Checked studies attribute under half of the gap to unresolved V genes and leave the rest unexplained. The D gene and trimming were derived from the DNA, and the V and J assignments and clone size from that table. Within this sample are 70,000 to 90,000 clones, with roughly 85% of them counted one time only. Of the sample, about 4% falls within the top ten clones.

This receptor chain uses TRBV18 and TRBJ1-5; the central 7 bases match TRBD1. Sample: peripheral blood. This clonotype was obtained from a man aged 60 to 69 with acute or convalescent COVID-19. The CDR3 region: CASSPSQGRFGNQPQHF. The nucleotide sequence is TGTGCCAGCTCACCTTCACAGGGGAGATTCGGCAATCAGCCCCAGCATTTT.